This record covers a single T cell receptor (beta chain). In the source study's methods: By means of reference gene primer amplification, nucleated cell counts were estimated. Sequenced by immunoSEQ multiplex PCR; TCRdb stores in-frame clones only, minus some. D and trimming come from the DNA, and the V and J calls and clone size come from that table. The data show about 120,000 clones, more than 60% seen once. The sample originates from a study of blood T cell repertoires in COVID-19. Study summary: Acute and convalescent COVID-19 samples came from the United States, Italy and Spain. T cells, B-cell-depleted T cells, or PBMCs supplied cDNA or gDNA.

This CDR3 contains 16 residues. CDR1 KGHDR and CDR2 SFDVKD come from the germline V gene. With 1 base removed from V and 3 bases from J, the gap between germline ends came to 12 bases. This TCR was sampled from a woman aged 70-85 years with acute or convalescent COVID-19. The chain recombines TRBV24-1 with TRBJ2-1; the D gene is possibly TRBD1 (6 bases). Sequencing used peripheral blood. CDR3 region: CATSDFGQGHYNEQFF. The CDR3 DNA sequence: TGTGCCACCAGTGATTTCGGCCAGGGGCACTACAATGAGCAGTTCTTC.